This T cell receptor (beta chain) was sequenced for a study of regulatory T cells in long-lasting Graves disease. The wider study: Antithyroid drugs had been given to newly diagnosed Graves' patients for under 3 months. General observations from the study: Persistent patients had more shared public clonotypes (roughly 2,700) than new patients (approximately 920). Segments TRBV28, TRBJ1-2 and TRBJ2-5 showed preferential usage in persistent disease.

The time point is: newly diagnosed GD, antithyroid drugs for less than 3 months. With RNA extracted from PBMCs as input, the TCR library was made. Those enrolled as patients came out of an endocrinology department in Xi'an, China. Relying on iRepertoire HTBI primers and Arm-PCR of CDR3 regions, the team built TCR beta libraries. A single record per CDR3 protein comes from TCRdb applying MiXCR to the multiplex PCR reads. The repertoire holds 200,000 to 250,000 distinct CDR3 sequences, 20% to 25% seen once, with about 14% in the top ten. The CDR3 has 14 amino acids. After removal of 5 bases from V and 6 bases from J, the junction contained 7 bases not matched to a gene. CDR1 is SGHKS and CDR2 is YYEKEE in the germline V gene (reference sequence). This clonotype has at least ten counts. The antigen is not known.

This sequence joins TRBV5-5 and TRBJ1-2; 10 bases agree with TRBD1. This TCR derives from a female donor with Graves disease. Sequences were derived from peripheral blood mononuclear cells (PBMCs), sampled at new diagnosis, from a patient treated with antithyroid drugs. The CDR3 spells CASRAGTGVDGYTF. The CDR3 DNA reads TGTGCCAGCAGGGCCGGGACAGGGGTGGATGGCTACACCTTC.